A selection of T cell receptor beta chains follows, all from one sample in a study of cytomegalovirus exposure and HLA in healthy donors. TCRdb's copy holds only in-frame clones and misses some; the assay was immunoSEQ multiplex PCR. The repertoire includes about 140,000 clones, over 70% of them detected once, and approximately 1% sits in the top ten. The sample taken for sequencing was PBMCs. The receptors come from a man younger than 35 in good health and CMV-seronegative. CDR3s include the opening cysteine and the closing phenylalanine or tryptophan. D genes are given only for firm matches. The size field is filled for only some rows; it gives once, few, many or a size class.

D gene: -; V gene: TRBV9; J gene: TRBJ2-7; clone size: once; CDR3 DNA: TGTGCCAGCAGCGTAGCTGGAGGGGACGGCGAGCAGTACTTC; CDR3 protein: CASSVAGGDGEQYF
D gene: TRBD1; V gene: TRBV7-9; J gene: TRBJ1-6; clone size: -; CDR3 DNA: TGTGCCAGCAGTAGCGGGACAGGGATTTCACCCCTCCACTTT; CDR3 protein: CASSSGTGISPLHF
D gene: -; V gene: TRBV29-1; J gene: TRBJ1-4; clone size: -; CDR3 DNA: TGCAGCGTTGAAGATCGGCAGGGGCGTGAAAAACTGTTTTTT; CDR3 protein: CSVEDRQGREKLFF
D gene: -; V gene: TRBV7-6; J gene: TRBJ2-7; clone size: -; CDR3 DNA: TGTGCCAGCAGCTTAAACTACGGTGATACCTACGAGCAGTACTTC; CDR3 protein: CASSLNYGDTYEQYF
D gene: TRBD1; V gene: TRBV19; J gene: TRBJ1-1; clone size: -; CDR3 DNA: TGTGCCTCCCGGACAGGGTATGAGAACACTGAAGCTTTCTTT; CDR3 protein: CASRTGYENTEAFF
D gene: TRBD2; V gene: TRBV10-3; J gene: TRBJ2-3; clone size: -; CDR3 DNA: TGTGCCACTAGCGGGGGAGTTAGAGATACGCAGTATTTT; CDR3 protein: CATSGGVRDTQYF
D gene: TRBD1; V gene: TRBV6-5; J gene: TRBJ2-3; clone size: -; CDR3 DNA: TGTGCCAGCAGTCTTACAGGGGGCAGGGGAGATACGCAGTATTTT; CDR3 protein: CASSLTGGRGDTQYF
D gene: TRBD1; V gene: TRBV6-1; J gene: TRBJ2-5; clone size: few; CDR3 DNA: TGTGCCAGCGTCGTAGGGGACAGGGGCGGAGAGACCCAGTACTTC; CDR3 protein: CASVVGDRGGETQYF
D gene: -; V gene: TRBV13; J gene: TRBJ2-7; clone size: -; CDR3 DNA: TGTGCCAGCAGCTCCTCGGGATACGAGCAGTACTTC; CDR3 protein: CASSSSGYEQYF
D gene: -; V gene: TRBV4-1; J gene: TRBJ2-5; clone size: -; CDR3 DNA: TGCGCCAGCAGCCAAGTGACAGGTTCCCAAGAGACCCAGTACTTC; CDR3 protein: CASSQVTGSQETQYF
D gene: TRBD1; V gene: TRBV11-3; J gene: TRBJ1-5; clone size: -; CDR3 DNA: TGTGCCAGCAGCTCTGGACAGGGACTTATTTATAGCAATCAGCCCCAGCATTTT; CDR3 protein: CASSSGQGLIYSNQPQHF
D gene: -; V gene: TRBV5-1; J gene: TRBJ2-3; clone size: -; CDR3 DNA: TGCGCCAGCAGCTTGGCCAGAGGGGGTCGGGTGGATACGCAGTATTTT; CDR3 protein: CASSLARGGRVDTQYF
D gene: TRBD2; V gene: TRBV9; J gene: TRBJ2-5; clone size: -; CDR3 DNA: TGTGCCAGCACCGCCTGGGGGGGTCTGGGGGAGACCCAGTACTTC; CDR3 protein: CASTAWGGLGETQYF
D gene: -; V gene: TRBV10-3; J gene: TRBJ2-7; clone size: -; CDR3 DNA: TGTGCCTCCGCGGGGAGGCAAGGTATGACCTACGAGCAGTACTTC; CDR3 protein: CASAGRQGMTYEQYF
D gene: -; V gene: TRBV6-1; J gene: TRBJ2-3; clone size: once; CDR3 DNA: TGTGCCAGCAGTGAACGGTTGCGGGGAAGCACAGATACGCAGTATTTT; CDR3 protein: CASSERLRGSTDTQYF
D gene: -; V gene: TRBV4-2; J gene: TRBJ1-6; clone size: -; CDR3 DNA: TGTGCCAGCAGCCAGGACGTTCAGGGGAGCAATTCACCCCTCCACTTT; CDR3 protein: CASSQDVQGSNSPLHF
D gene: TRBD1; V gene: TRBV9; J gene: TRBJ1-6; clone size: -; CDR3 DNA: TGTGCCAGCAGCGCTCAGACAGGGGGTAATTCACCCCTCCACTTT; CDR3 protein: CASSAQTGGNSPLHF
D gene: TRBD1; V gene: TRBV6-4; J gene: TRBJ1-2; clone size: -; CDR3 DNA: TGTGCCAGCAGTGACTCGTGGGACAGGGACTTCTATGGCTACACCTTC; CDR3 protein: CASSDSWDRDFYGYTF
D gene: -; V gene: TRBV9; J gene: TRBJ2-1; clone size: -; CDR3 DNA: TGTGCCAGCAGCGCGACAGGATCCTACAATGAGCAGTTCTTC; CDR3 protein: CASSATGSYNEQFF
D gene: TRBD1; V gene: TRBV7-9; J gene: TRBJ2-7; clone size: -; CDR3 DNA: TGTGCCAGCAGCTTATCTACAGGGGGCACCTACGAGCAGTACTTC; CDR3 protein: CASSLSTGGTYEQYF
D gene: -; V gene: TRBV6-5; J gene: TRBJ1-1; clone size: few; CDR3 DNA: TGTGCCAGCAGCGACACCCAGGGTTGGGGCACTGAAGCTTTCTTT; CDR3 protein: CASSDTQGWGTEAFF
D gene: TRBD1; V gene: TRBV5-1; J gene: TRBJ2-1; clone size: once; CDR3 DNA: TGCGCCAGCAGGACGCACGGACAGGGGGGCTACAATGAGCAGTTCTTC; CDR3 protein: CASRTHGQGGYNEQFF
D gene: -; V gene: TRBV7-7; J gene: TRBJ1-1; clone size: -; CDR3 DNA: TGTGCTAGCAGCCGACAAGTGAACACTGAAGCTTTCTTT; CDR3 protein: CASSRQVNTEAFF
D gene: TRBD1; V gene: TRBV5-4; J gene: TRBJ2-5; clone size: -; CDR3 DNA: TGTGCCAGCAGCTTGGAGGCCCGACAGGGACAAGAGACCCAGTACTTC; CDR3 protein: CASSLEARQGQETQYF
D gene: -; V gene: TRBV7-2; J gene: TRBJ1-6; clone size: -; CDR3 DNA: TGTGCCAGCAGTCCGGGGTCCTATAATTCACCCCTCCACTTT; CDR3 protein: CASSPGSYNSPLHF
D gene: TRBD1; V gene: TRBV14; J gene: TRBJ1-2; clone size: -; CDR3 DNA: TGTGCCAGCAGCCAAGTGGGGACAGGGGTGAGCGGCTACACCTTC; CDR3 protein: CASSQVGTGVSGYTF
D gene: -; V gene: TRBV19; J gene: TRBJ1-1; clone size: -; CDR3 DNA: TGTGCCAGTAGTCGCGGACAGTTTGGCACTGAAGCTTTCTTT; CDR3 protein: CASSRGQFGTEAFF
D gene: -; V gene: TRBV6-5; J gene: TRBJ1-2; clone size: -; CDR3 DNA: TGTGCCAGCAGTTACAGGATTAGGGGCCCTAACTATGGCTACACCTTC; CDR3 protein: CASSYRIRGPNYGYTF
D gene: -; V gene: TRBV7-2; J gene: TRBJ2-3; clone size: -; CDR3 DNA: TGTGCCAGCAGGCACAGGGCCTATAGCACAGATACGCAGTATTTT; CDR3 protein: CASRHRAYSTDTQYF
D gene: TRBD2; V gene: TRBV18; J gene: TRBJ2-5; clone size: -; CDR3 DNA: TGTGCCAGCTCACGGCGACTAGCGGGACAAGAGACCCAGTACTTC; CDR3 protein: CASSRRLAGQETQYF
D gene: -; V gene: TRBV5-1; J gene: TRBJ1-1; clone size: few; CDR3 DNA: TGCGCCAGCAGCTTGGACCGGGGAAACACTGAAGCTTTCTTT; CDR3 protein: CASSLDRGNTEAFF
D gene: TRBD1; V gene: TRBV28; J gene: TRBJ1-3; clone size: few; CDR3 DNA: TGTGCCAGCAGCGTCGGACAGGCTTCTGGAAACACCATATATTTT; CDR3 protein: CASSVGQASGNTIYF
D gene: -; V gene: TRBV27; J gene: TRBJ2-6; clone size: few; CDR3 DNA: TGTGCCAGCAGTTTATCGTATCCGGGATTGGGGGGGGCCAACGTCCTGACTTTC; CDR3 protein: CASSLSYPGLGGANVLTF
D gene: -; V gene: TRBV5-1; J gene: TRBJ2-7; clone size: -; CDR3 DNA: TGCGCCAGCAGCTTGGAGCCTAATTCCTACGAGCAGTACTTC; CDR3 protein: CASSLEPNSYEQYF
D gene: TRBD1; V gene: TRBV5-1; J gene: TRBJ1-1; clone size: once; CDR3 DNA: TGCGCCAGCAAGGAACAGGGGACCACTGAAGCTTTCTTT; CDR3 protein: CASKEQGTTEAFF
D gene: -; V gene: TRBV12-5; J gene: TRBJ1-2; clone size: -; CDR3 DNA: TGTGCTAGTGGTTTGGGTCGGGCGGGTCGTTTC; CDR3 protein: CASGLGRAGRF
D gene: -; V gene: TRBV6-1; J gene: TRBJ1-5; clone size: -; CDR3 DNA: TGTGCCAGCAGGCAAAATAGCGGACGGCCCCAGCATTTT; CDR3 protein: CASRQNSGRPQHF
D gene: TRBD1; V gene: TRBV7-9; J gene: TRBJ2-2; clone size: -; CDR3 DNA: TGTGCCAGCAGCCGGACAGGGGGCGGCACCGGGGAGCTGTTTTTT; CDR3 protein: CASSRTGGGTGELFF
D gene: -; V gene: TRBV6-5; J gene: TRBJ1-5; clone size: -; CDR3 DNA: TGTGCCAGCAGTGAATTGGGGGGAAATCAGCCCCAGCATTTT; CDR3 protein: CASSELGGNQPQHF
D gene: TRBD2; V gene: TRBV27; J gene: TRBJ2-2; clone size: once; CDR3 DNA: TGTGCCAGCAGACTTAGCGGGGGGAGCACCGGGGAGCTGTTTTTT; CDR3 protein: CASRLSGGSTGELFF